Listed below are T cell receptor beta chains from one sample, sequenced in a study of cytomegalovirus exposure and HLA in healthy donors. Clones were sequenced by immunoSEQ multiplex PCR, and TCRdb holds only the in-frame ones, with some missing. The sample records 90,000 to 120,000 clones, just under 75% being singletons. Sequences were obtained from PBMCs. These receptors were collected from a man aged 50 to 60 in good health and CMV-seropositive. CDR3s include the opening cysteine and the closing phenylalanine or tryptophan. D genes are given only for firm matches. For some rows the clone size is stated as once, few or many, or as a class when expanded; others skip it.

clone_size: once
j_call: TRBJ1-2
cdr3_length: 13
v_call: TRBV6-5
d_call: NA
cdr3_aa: CASCQGPRAGYTF
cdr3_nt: TGTGCCAGCTGCCAGGGCCCCCGGGCTGGCTACACCTTC

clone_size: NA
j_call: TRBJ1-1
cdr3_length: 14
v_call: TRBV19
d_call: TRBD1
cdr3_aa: CASSMGDRQGRAFF
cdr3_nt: TGTGCCAGTAGTATGGGGGATCGACAGGGAAGAGCTTTCTTT

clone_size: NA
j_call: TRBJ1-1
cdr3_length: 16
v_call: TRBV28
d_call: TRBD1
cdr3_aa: CASSSGTGGGYTEAFF
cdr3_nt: TGTGCCAGCAGTTCGGGGACAGGGGGCGGTTACACTGAAGCTTTCTTT

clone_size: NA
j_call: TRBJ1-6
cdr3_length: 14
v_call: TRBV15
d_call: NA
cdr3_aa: CATSRGGRDSPLHF
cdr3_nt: TGTGCCACCAGCAGAGGGGGGAGGGATTCACCCCTCCACTTT

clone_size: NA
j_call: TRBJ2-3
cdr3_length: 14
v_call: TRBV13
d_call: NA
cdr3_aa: CASSSRRSTDTQYF
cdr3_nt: TGTGCCAGCAGCTCTCGGAGATCTACAGATACGCAGTATTTT

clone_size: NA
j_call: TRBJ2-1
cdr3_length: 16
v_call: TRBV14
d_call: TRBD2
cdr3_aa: CASSQGRLASYNEQFF
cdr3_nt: TGTGCCAGCAGCCAAGGGAGACTAGCCTCCTACAATGAGCAGTTCTTC

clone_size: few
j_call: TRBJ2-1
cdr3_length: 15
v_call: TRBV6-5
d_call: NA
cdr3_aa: CASKDLRGSRHEQFF
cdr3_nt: TGTGCCAGCAAAGACCTAAGGGGGAGTCGGCATGAGCAGTTCTTC

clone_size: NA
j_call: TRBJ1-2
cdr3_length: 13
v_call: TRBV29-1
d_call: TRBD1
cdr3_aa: CSVEDRGLYGYTF
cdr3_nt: TGCAGCGTTGAGGACAGGGGGCTCTATGGCTACACCTTC

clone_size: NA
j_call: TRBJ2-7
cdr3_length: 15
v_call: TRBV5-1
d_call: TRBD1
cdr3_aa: CASSLAQGVSYEQYF
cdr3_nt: TGCGCCAGCAGCTTAGCACAGGGGGTCTCCTACGAGCAGTACTTC

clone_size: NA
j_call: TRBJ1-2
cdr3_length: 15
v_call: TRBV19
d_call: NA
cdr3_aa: CASSTPRAGTYGYTF
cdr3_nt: TGTGCCAGTAGTACCCCGAGGGCAGGGACTTATGGCTACACCTTC

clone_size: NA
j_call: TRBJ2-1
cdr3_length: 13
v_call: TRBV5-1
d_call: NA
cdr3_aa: CATSQQGGNEQFF
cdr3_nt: TGCGCCACAAGCCAGCAGGGCGGCAATGAGCAGTTCTTC

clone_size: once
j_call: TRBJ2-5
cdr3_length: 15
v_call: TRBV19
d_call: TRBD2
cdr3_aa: CASRRVAGGQETQYF
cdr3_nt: TGTGCCAGTAGGCGTGTAGCGGGGGGGCAAGAGACCCAGTACTTC

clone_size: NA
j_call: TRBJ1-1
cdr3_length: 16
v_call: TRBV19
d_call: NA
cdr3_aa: CASSIVRTLMNTEAFF
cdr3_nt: TGTGCCAGTAGTATAGTGAGGACACTCATGAACACTGAAGCTTTCTTT

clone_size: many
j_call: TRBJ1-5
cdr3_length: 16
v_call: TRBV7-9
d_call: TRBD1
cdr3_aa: CASSTGQSNSNQPQHF
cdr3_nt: TGTGCCAGCAGCACGGGACAGAGTAATAGCAATCAGCCCCAGCATTTT

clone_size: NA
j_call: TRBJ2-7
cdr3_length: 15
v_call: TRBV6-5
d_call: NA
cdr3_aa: CASSITLARRGEQYF
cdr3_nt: TGTGCCAGCAGTATCACTTTAGCGAGGAGGGGCGAGCAGTACTTC

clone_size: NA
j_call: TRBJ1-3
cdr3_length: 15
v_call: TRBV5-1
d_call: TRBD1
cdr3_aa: CASSRGQPAGNTIYF
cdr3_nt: TGCGCCAGCAGCAGGGGACAGCCTGCTGGAAACACCATATATTTT

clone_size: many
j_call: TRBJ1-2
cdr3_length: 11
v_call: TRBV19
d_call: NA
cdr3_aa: CASADIDGYTF
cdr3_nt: TGTGCCAGTGCAGACATTGATGGCTACACCTTC

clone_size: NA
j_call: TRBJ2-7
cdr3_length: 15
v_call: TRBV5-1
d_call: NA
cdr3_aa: CASSLEPGRANEQYF
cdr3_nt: TGCGCCAGCAGCTTGGAACCGGGCAGGGCAAACGAGCAGTACTTC